This TCR beta chain was documented in a study of graft-versus-host responses after intestinal transplantation. Looking at the study overall: All recipients were given anti-thymocyte globulin induction, and tacrolimus and steroids were then administered for 2 to 4 years. Overall study results and limits: Early post-transplant HvG declines were associated with peak circulating GvH clone levels. The study found high graft-versus-host to host-versus-graft clonal ratios in allografts of patients with graft-donor T cell macrochimerism.

On this clone itself: The antigen is undetermined.

Graft samples were processed, releasing intraepithelial and lamina propria lymphocytes. Measured with immunoSEQ multiplex PCR; TCRdb has only the in-frame clones, and not every one. The sample lists 5,000 to 6,000 clones, approximately 69% seen once, with about 30% in the top ten. The CDR3 extends over 17 amino acids. Germline V gene lookup returns CDR1 MGHRA and CDR2 YSYEKL. V gave up 2 bases and J gave up 1 base, with 17 bases separating them. This receptor was identified in a human patient who received an intestinal transplant, so some T cells may come from the graft donor. The sequences come from ileum tissue, collected around 290 days after intestinal transplant. The chain joins TRBV4-1 to TRBJ1-1; no firm D call. The CDR3 nucleotides read TGCGCCAGCAGCCAAAGTCCGTCCCCTCCGAGGAACACTGAAGCTTTCTTT. Protein sequence: CASSQSPSPPRNTEAFF.